The source of this T cell receptor beta chain is a study of beta chain features in type 1 diabetes listed by TCRdb under 2018. About the full investigation: Mean age, gender distribution, total cell number and subset yield were not different between patients and healthy donors. The study compared TCRB repertoires of sorted circulating CD4+ T cell subsets between recently diagnosed type 1 diabetes patients and matched healthy donors. A total of roughly 99,000,000 sorted cells were examined across all samples, and the number of cells per subset was strongly correlated with RNA yield. Regulatory and stem cell-like memory subsets were obtained from only 8 patients and about 8 healthy donors, while naive and central memory subsets were obtained from all 30 or so donors.

All of the isolated RNA was reverse transcribed with the High Capacity cDNA Reverse Transcription Kit, so expressed TCRB transcripts were sequenced. Naive, central memory and regulatory T cell samples underwent deep immunoSEQ sequencing, averaging approximately 3.3 million total reads per sample. Sorted cells were lysed in RLT buffer and RNA was extracted with DNase-treated RNeasy Micro or Mini kits, depending on cell number. Each cell subset was processed on its own to prevent cross-contamination, while patient and healthy donor samples were processed together. TCRB sequences were amplified from cDNA with the immunoSEQ multiplex PCR, producing 87-bp fragments spanning the CDR3 region. Amplicons were sequenced on the Illumina HiSeq platform. Concerning the study's data processing: Synthetic template baselines were used to correct PCR bias computationally, reads within Hamming distance 2 were collapsed together, and singletons that could not be merged were discarded. Reads were aligned against IMGT so that V, D and J genes, CDR3 length and insertions or deletions at six rearrangement sites could be assigned. Within each subset, clonotype counts were normalized to sorted cell number, after which true diversity and Gini coefficients were computed with the tcR R package. Repertoire sharing was quantified using the overlap coefficient calculated on TCRB nucleotide sequences. TCRdb carries this immuneACCESS record with in-frame sequences only. Its versions omit some clonotypes, under half of them owing to an unresolved V gene in the studies checked, with the rest unexplained. V and J calls and clone size are as listed in that table; D and trimming were resolved from the DNA. For this sample the table gives 200,000 to 250,000 clones, of which 25% to 35% were detected only once. Approximately 4% of the sample belongs to the ten largest clones.

Study-wide conclusions, independent of this receptor: Because cDNA was sequenced instead of genomic DNA, activated cells with high expression could be over-represented, although the groups did not differ in activation or CD3 levels. Patients with type 1 diabetes made fewer insertions and deleted more nucleotides at VDJ recombination sites, implying thymic rearrangement abnormalities. PCR might favor shorter templates, but patient and control samples were amplified and corrected together, so any skew would affect both groups equally. Because small numbers of individuals were included in the HLA sub-analyses, any influence of HLA type on TCRB rearrangement was left unresolved. A moderate but significant shortening of TCRB CDR3 length was observed in type 1 diabetes patients in all four CD4+ subsets. Naive, central memory and regulatory TCRB repertoires appeared to be more similar among patients than among healthy donors.

The junction shows trimming of 0 bases on V and 1 base on J, plus 10 bases between the germline ends. The CDR3 has 15 amino acids, counting the end cysteine and phenylalanine. Only the CDR3 DNA is retained, 45 bases long and in frame from the first base. Per the germline V gene, LGHNA is the CDR1 and YSLEER is the CDR2. A single peripheral blood draw of about 116 mL on average was collected from each donor into heparinised tubes. A BD FACSAria II and a panel including CD45RO, CCR7, CD25, CD127, CD95 and CD27 were used to sort naive, central memory, regulatory and stem cell-like memory CD4+ T cells. A purity above 95% was achieved for all sorted populations. PBMCs were isolated right away by Lymphoprep density gradient centrifugation and were stained directly, without culture. To minimize batch effects, samples were stained and sorted in pairs, one healthy donor with one patient per experiment. Only a few counts were recorded for this clone. The antigen it recognizes is unknown. No per-base quality is available; no much larger clone lies one base away.

This clonotype was sampled from a man younger than 45 in good health. The sample consisted of central memory CD4+ T cells from blood. The V and J segments used are TRBV4-3 and TRBJ2-7; a tentative D call is TRBD2 (5 bases match). The CDR3 sequence is CASSQELAGSYEQYF. The DNA sequence reads TGCGCCAGCAGCCAAGAACTGGCGGGTTCCTACGAGCAGTACTTC.